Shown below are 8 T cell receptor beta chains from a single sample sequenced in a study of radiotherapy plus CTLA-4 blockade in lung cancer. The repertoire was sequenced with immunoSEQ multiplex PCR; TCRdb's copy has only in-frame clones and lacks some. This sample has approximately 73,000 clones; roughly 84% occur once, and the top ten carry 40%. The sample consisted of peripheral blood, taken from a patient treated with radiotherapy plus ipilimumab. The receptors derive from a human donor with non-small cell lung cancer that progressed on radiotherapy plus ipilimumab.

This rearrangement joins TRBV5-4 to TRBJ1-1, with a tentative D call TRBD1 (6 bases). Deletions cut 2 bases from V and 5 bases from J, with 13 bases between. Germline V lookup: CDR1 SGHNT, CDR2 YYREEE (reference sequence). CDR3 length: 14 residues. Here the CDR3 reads CASSFGGQMTEAFF. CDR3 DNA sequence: TGTGCCAGCAGCTTCGGGGGGCAGATGACTGAAGCTTTCTTT.

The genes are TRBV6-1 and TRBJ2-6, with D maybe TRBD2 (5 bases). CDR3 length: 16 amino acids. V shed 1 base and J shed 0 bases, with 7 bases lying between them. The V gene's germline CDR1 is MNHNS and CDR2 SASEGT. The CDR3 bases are TGTGCCAGCAGTGAAGTTGCGGGCTCTGGGGCCAACGTCCTGACTTTC. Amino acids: CASSEVAGSGANVLTF.

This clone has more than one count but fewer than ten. In DNA form, the CDR3 reads TGTGCCTGGAGTGTAAGAGGGCGGATCTCTGGAAACACCATATATTTT. It encodes CAWSVRGRISGNTIYF. The chain is built from TRBV30 and TRBJ1-3; D not certain. There are 16 residues in the CDR3. Trimming took off 0 bases at V and 0 bases at J, with 12 bases between the two ends. Germline V gives CDR1 GTSNPN, CDR2 SVGIG (reference sequence). Complete variable domain (other parts from reference TRBV30 and TRBJ1-3): SQTIHQWPATLVQPVGSPLSLECTVEGTSNPNLYWYRQAAGRGLQLLFYSVGIGQISSEVPQNLSASRPQDRQFILSSKKLLLSDSGFYLCAWSVRGRISGNTIYFGEGSWLTVV.

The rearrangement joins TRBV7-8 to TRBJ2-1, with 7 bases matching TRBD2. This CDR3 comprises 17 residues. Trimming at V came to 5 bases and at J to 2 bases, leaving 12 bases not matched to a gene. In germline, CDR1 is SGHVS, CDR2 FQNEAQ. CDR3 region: CASSHGDGRAPYNEQFF. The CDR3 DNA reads TGTGCCAGCAGCCACGGGGATGGGAGGGCTCCCTACAATGAGCAGTTCTTC. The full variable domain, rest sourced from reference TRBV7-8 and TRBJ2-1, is GAGVSQSPRYKVAKRGQDVALRCDPISGHVSLFWYQQALGQGPEFLTYFQNEAQLDKSGLPSDRFFAERPEGSVSTLKIQRTQQEDSAVYLCASSHGDGRAPYNEQFFGPGTRLTVL.

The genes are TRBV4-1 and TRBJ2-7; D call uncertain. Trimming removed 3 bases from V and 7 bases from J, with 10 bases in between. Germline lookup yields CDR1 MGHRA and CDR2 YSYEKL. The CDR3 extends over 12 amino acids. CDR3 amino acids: CASSQPVGEQYF. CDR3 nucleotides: TGCGCCAGCAGCCAGCCCGTTGGGGAGCAGTACTTC.

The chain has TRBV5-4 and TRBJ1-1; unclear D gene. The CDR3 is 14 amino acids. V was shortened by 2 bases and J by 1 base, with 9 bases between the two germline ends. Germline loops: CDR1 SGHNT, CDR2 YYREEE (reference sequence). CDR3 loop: CASSLMGRNTEAFF. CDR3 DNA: TGTGCCAGCAGCTTAATGGGGAGGAACACTGAAGCTTTCTTT.

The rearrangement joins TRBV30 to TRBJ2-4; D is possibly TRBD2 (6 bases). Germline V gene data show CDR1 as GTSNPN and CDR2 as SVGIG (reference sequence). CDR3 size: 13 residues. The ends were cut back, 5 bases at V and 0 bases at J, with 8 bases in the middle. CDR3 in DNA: TGTGCCTGGGAGGGACTAGCCAAAAACATTCAGTACTTC. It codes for CAWEGLAKNIQYF.

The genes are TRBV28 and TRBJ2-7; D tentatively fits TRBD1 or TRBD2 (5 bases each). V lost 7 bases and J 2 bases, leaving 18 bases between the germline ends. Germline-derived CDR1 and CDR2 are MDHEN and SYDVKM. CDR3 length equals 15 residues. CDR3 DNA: TGTGCCAGCATCCTCGTGCAGGGACGGCCCTACGAGCAGTACGTC. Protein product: CASILVQGRPYEQYV.